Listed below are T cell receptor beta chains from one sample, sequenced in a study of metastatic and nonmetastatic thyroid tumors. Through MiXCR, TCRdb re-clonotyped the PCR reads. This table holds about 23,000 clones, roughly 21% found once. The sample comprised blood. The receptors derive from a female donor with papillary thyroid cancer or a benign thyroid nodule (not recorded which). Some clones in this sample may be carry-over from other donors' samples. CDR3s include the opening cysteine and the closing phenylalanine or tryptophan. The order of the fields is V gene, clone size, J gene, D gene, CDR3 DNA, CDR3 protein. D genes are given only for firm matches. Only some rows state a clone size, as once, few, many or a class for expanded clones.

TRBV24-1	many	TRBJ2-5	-	TGTGCCACCAGTGACCGCAGGGAAGTGGAGACCCAGTACTTC	CATSDRREVETQYF
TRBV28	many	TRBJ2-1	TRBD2	TGTGCCAGCAGTTACGGGTCTAGCGGGGGAACAAATGAGCAGTTCTTC	CASSYGSSGGTNEQFF
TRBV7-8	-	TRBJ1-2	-	TGTGCCAGCAGCTTAGGCGGCTATGGCTACACCTTC	CASSLGGYGYTF
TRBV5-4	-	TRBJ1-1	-	TGTGCCAGCAGCCGGGGGGGGGCCTCGAACACTGAAGCTTTCTTT	CASSRGGASNTEAFF
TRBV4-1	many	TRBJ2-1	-	TGCGCCAGCAGCCAAGATCGGCCTCTCGGTCTGTGGCAGTTCTTC	CASSQDRPLGLWQFF
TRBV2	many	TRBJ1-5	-	TGTGCCAGCAGTGAATTTGGCCGGAATCAGCCCCAGCATTTT	CASSEFGRNQPQHF
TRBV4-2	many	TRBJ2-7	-	TGTGCCAGCAGCCAAGAAAGGGGGGGCTACGAGCAGTACTTC	CASSQERGGYEQYF
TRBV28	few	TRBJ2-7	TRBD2	TGTGCCAGCAGTTTAGAGGGACTATACGAGCAGTACTTC	CASSLEGLYEQYF
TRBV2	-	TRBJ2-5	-	TGTGCCAGCAGTGGGACAGCAGTGGAGACCCAGTACTTC	CASSGTAVETQYF
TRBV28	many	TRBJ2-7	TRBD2	TGTGCCAGCAGTTTCATAGCGGGAGTAGGGTACTACGAGCAGTACTTC	CASSFIAGVGYYEQYF
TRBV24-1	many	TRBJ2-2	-	TGTGCCACCAGTGATTCATCAGTCGCAGGGTATATACCCAACACCGGGGAGCTGTTTTTT	CATSDSSVAGYIPNTGELFF
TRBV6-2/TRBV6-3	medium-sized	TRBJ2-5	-	TGTGCCAGCAGTCCCCCGGGGAGAGAGACCCAGTACTTC	CASSPPGRETQYF
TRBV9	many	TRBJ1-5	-	TGTGCCAGCAGCGGGAGTGGGAGCAATCAGCCCCAGCATTTT	CASSGSGSNQPQHF
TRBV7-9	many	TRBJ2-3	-	TGTGCCAGCAGCCAAGGCGCAGATACGCAGTATTTT	CASSQGADTQYF